These T cell receptor beta chains were read from a single sample in a study of early T cells in non-severe SARS-CoV-2 infection. TCRdb reprocessed the 5' RACE reads via MiXCR and lists one record per CDR3 protein. The sample lists tens of thousands of distinct CDR3 sequences, more than 5.5% occurring once. The sequenced sample was whole blood, obtained at baseline. These receptors were collected from an adult who was a healthcare worker with PCR-confirmed SARS-CoV-2 infection or an uninfected control (not recorded which). Both conserved end residues are part of each CDR3. A D gene is named only where the DNA matches it firmly. The size of a clone is reported for some rows only, either as once, few or many, or as a class for expanded clones.

D gene	J gene	clone size	V gene	CDR3 protein	CDR3 DNA
-	TRBJ1-2	few	TRBV2	CASSERRTNYGYTF	TGTGCCAGCAGTGAGCGCAGAACTAACTATGGCTACACCTTC
TRBD1	TRBJ2-5	many	TRBV7-8	CASSAFRDRGETQYF	TGTGCCAGCAGCGCCTTTAGGGACAGGGGGGAGACCCAGTACTTC
-	TRBJ1-3	many	TRBV7-9	CASPGDDSSGNTIYF	TGTGCCAGCCCCGGGGATGACTCCTCTGGAAACACCATATATTTT
-	TRBJ1-3	few	TRBV6-1	CASRSRDISSGNTIYF	TGTGCCAGCAGATCTAGAGACATCAGCTCTGGAAACACCATATATTTT
TRBD2	TRBJ2-1	many	TRBV11-2	CASSQTSGIEQFF	TGTGCCAGCAGCCAGACTAGCGGCATTGAGCAGTTCTTC
-	TRBJ1-5	many	TRBV6-6	CASSQQGSNQPQHF	TGTGCCAGCAGCCAACAAGGGAGCAATCAGCCCCAGCATTTT
-	TRBJ1-5	-	TRBV18	CASSPEYQSNQPQHF	TGTGCCAGCTCACCAGAATACCAAAGCAATCAGCCCCAGCATTTT
TRBD1	TRBJ2-7	few	TRBV6-6	CASSRTGTGGHEQYF	TGTGCCAGCAGCCGCACCGGGACAGGGGGCCACGAGCAGTACTTC
TRBD1	TRBJ1-5	many	TRBV2	CASSEHRTGRNQPQHF	TGTGCCAGCAGTGAACATAGGACAGGGCGAAATCAGCCCCAGCATTTT
-	TRBJ1-2	many	TRBV6-1	CASSPRVTGRGDYTF	TGTGCCAGCAGTCCTAGAGTAACAGGGCGAGGCGACTACACCTTC
TRBD2	TRBJ2-5	-	TRBV5-4	CASSLDSGGSGETQYF	TGTGCCAGCAGCTTGGATAGCGGGGGGTCGGGAGAGACCCAGTACTTC
-	TRBJ2-3	many	TRBV7-9	CASGPSTGADTQYF	TGTGCCAGCGGCCCTTCCACGGGAGCGGATACGCAGTATTTT
TRBD1	TRBJ1-6	-	TRBV13	CASSSRLTGTGIYSPLHF	TGTGCCAGCAGCTCCCGATTAACCGGGACAGGGATATATTCACCCCTCCACTTT
TRBD1	TRBJ1-1	-	TRBV27	CASRRTGTGKSTEAFF	TGTGCCAGCAGACGAACCGGGACAGGGAAGAGTACTGAAGCTTTCTTT
-	TRBJ2-5	few	TRBV7-2	CASSRGTERTQYF	TGTGCCAGCAGCCGTGGGACTGAAAGGACCCAGTACTTC
TRBD1	TRBJ2-7	many	TRBV7-2	CASSLGQGEWYEQYF	TGTGCCAGCAGCTTGGGACAGGGGGAATGGTACGAGCAGTACTTC
TRBD2	TRBJ2-2	-	TRBV4-2	CASSPGTSGRELFF	TGTGCCAGCAGCCCAGGGACTAGCGGTCGGGAGCTGTTTTTT
-	TRBJ2-3	few	TRBV9	CASSVRPSGDTQYF	TGTGCCAGCAGCGTAAGGCCGAGCGGCGATACGCAGTATTTT
TRBD2	TRBJ2-5	medium-sized	TRBV7-6	CASSLLAGETQYF	TGTGCCAGCAGCTTACTAGCGGGGGAGACCCAGTACTTC
TRBD2	TRBJ2-1	-	TRBV7-6	CASSPPGTSSSSYNEQFF	TGTGCCAGCAGCCCCCCGGGGACTAGCAGTAGCTCCTACAATGAGCAGTTCTTC
-	TRBJ2-3	many	TRBV20-1	CSASDYSRAAATDTQYF	TGCAGTGCTAGTGATTATAGCCGGGCCGCAGCCACAGATACGCAGTATTTT
-	TRBJ1-1	few	TRBV5-1	CASSSPPKGRLNTEAFF	TGCGCCAGCAGCAGTCCACCCAAGGGACGGTTGAACACTGAAGCTTTCTTT
TRBD1	TRBJ1-2	-	TRBV19	CASSMNRGQNGYTF	TGTGCCAGTAGTATGAACAGGGGGCAGAATGGCTACACCTTC
-	TRBJ1-1	many	TRBV21-1	CASSKKAHRVRTEAFF	TGTGCCAGCAGCAAAAAGGCCCACAGGGTGCGGACTGAAGCTTTCTTT
TRBD2	TRBJ2-3	many	TRBV6-5	CASSYSTAGGPGDTQYF	TGTGCCAGCAGTTACTCGACGGCGGGGGGGCCAGGCGATACGCAGTATTTT
-	TRBJ1-3	few	TRBV24-1	CATSEGPSGNTIYF	TGTGCCACCAGTGAGGGACCTTCTGGAAACACCATATATTTT
-	TRBJ2-6	many	TRBV7-9	CASSPAGGTGANVLTF	TGTGCCAGCAGCCCCGCCGGGGGTACCGGGGCCAACGTCCTGACTTTC
-	TRBJ2-1	many	TRBV18	CASSPEREQFF	TGTGCCAGCTCACCCGAGCGTGAGCAGTTCTTC
TRBD2	TRBJ2-1	many	TRBV20-1	CSARRTSGEQFF	TGCAGTGCTAGACGGACTAGCGGGGAGCAGTTCTTC
TRBD1	TRBJ1-1	few	TRBV7-2	CASSYRGQRTEAFF	TGTGCCAGCAGCTACAGGGGGCAGCGCACTGAAGCTTTCTTT
-	TRBJ2-2	-	TRBV27	CASSLIGGTGELFF	TGTGCCAGCAGTTTAATTGGGGGCACCGGGGAGCTGTTTTTT
-	TRBJ1-6	-	TRBV4-2	CASTQDRRESPLHF	TGTGCCAGCACCCAAGACAGGAGGGAATCACCCCTCCACTTT
TRBD1	TRBJ1-2	few	TRBV18	CASSATGDYGYTF	TGTGCCAGCTCGGCGACAGGGGACTATGGCTACACCTTC
-	TRBJ1-2	many	TRBV6-2/TRBV6-3	CASSYPSRANYGYTF	TGTGCCAGCAGTTACCCGTCGAGAGCTAACTATGGCTACACCTTC
-	TRBJ2-1	few	TRBV7-6	CASSQRTALGNEQFF	TGTGCCAGCAGCCAGAGGACAGCCCTTGGCAATGAGCAGTTCTTC
TRBD2	TRBJ2-3	few	TRBV10-3	CAISPNSGGGTDTQYF	TGTGCCATCAGCCCTAATAGCGGGGGAGGCACAGATACGCAGTATTTT
-	TRBJ1-2	-	TRBV6-5	CASSYHSPGDGYTF	TGTGCCAGCAGTTACCATTCCCCGGGAGATGGCTACACCTTC
TRBD1	TRBJ2-1	-	TRBV7-9	CASSLVTGLNEQFF	TGTGCCAGCAGCTTAGTGACAGGGTTGAATGAGCAGTTCTTC
TRBD2	TRBJ2-3	many	TRBV20-1	CSASLTSGGLQSDTQYF	TGCAGTGCTAGCCTTACTAGCGGGGGTCTCCAGTCAGATACGCAGTATTTT
TRBD2	TRBJ2-3	many	TRBV11-2	CASSLGPSGGDIDTQYF	TGTGCCAGCAGCTTAGGTCCTAGCGGGGGAGATATAGATACGCAGTATTTT
-	TRBJ2-7	-	TRBV20-1	CSARDYSGTLSSSYEQYF	TGCAGTGCTAGAGATTATTCGGGGACCCTCTCGAGCTCCTACGAGCAGTACTTC
TRBD1	TRBJ1-6	-	TRBV5-1	CASRRTGNSENSPLHF	TGCGCCAGCAGGAGGACAGGGAACAGTGAGAATTCACCCCTCCACTTT
-	TRBJ1-6	-	TRBV12-3/TRBV12-4	CASSLRDTNSPLHF	TGTGCCAGCAGCCTCCGGGACACCAATTCACCCCTCCACTTT
TRBD1	TRBJ2-1	few	TRBV7-3	CASSPTHRTGGRDEQFF	TGTGCCAGCAGCCCCACCCACCGGACAGGGGGCAGGGATGAGCAGTTCTTC
-	TRBJ2-1	few	TRBV28	CASSLWGGRNEQFF	TGTGCCAGCAGTTTATGGGGGGGGCGGAATGAGCAGTTCTTC
TRBD1	TRBJ2-7	many	TRBV29-1	CSVEGGQLPYEQYF	TGCAGCGTTGAAGGGGGACAGTTACCCTACGAGCAGTACTTC